This T cell receptor (beta chain) is from a study of blood T cell repertoires in COVID-19. Study details: T cells, B-cell-depleted T cells, or PBMCs provided the cDNA or gDNA that served as material.

This table comes from immunoSEQ multiplex PCR, and its TCRdb copy is limited to in-frame clones, with some not included. The sample shows 95,000 or so clones, 79% of them seen only once. Trimming removed 3 bases from V and 3 bases from J; junction bases left unmatched: 1. The CDR3 contains 14 residues. Germline CDR1 SGHTA, CDR2 FQGNSA. The chain employs TRBV7-2 and TRBJ2-1, with 8 bases identical to TRBD2. The sequenced material came from peripheral blood. This receptor was obtained from an elderly woman with active or convalescent COVID-19. The CDR3 DNA reads as TGTGCCAGCAGCTTCCGGGAGGGCTACAATGAGCAGTTCTTC. Residues: CASSFREGYNEQFF.